This passage covers 16 T cell receptor beta chains from one sample sequenced in a study of persistence of HIV-infected CD4 T cells. No antigen is known for these receptors. Stimulation used approximately 9.5 ug/mL lysate from CMV-infected fibroblasts. Sorted nonresponding memory CD4+ T cells were CD40L-negative, CD69-negative, CD45RO-high. The libraries were made with immunoSEQ version 4 in survey mode. Clones were read by immunoSEQ multiplex PCR, and TCRdb kept only the in-frame ones, dropping some. Of 25,000 to 35,000 clones in the sample, 82% are singletons; the top ten hold 0.8% to 0.9%. Sequenced material: CD4+ T cells sorted from PBMCs after roughly 18-hour stimulation, taken from a patient who received antiretroviral therapy. All receptors derive from an adult man with HIV who was CMV-seropositive.

The chain is built from TRBV25-1 and TRBJ2-7, with D perhaps being TRBD1 or TRBD2 (5 bases each). This CDR3 has 13 residues. In germline, CDR1 is MGHDK, CDR2 SYGVNS. V lost 6 bases to trimming and J lost 6 bases, with 15 bases between them. The CDR3 DNA reads as TGTGCCAGCAGGAGGGACGGCGCTGGCGAGCAGTACTTC. It codes for CASRRDGAGEQYF.

This clone occurred a few times. V and J are TRBV6-5 and TRBJ2-7; D is unclear. V was cut by 4 bases and J by 0 bases, with 13 bases left in between. The CDR3 is 15 residues long. Germline lookup yields CDR1 MNHEY and CDR2 SVGAGI. CDR3 sequence: CASSSLATGSYEQYF. CDR3 DNA: TGTGCCAGCAGTTCCCTGGCCACTGGCTCCTACGAGCAGTACTTC.

This clone has a single count. The chain employs TRBV6-2 or TRBV6-3 and TRBJ1-2; TRBD1 is a possible D gene (5 bases). V was clipped by 6 bases and J by 2 bases, with 10 bases between them. The length of the CDR3 is 13 residues. Germline assignment: CDR1 MNHEY and CDR2 SVGEGT. Here the CDR3 reads CASSRDGNYGYTF. The CDR3 nucleotides read TGTGCCAGCAGCCGGGACGGGAACTATGGCTACACCTTC.

The J gene is TRBJ2-7, the V gene TRBV7-8, with a possible D match to TRBD1 (6 bases). The CDR3 totals 15 residues. Germline V CDR1 and CDR2: SGHVS, FQNEAQ. Trimming removed 1 base from V and 0 bases from J, with 10 bases in between. In DNA form, the CDR3 reads TGTGCCAGCAGCTTAGGGGGGCAGAGCTCCTACGAGCAGTACTTC. This codes for CASSLGGQSSYEQYF.

V gene TRBV5-1 combines with J gene TRBJ1-5, with 8 bases that match TRBD1. Germline loops: CDR1 SGHRS, CDR2 YFSETQ. CDR3 length: 15 residues. The ends lost 5 bases at V and 4 bases at J; junction bases unmatched: 8. CDR3: CASSSGTGTNQPQHF. The CDR3 region has the DNA TGCGCCAGCAGTTCCGGGACAGGCACGAATCAGCCCCAGCATTTT.

The chain recombines TRBV2 with TRBJ2-2; 12 nucleotides agree with TRBD2. The CDR3 has 15 residues. Trimming at V came to 6 bases and at J to 5 bases, leaving 4 bases not matched to a gene. The germline gives CDR1 SNHLY, CDR2 FYNNEI. DNA for the CDR3: TGTGCCAGCAGAGATACTAGCGGGGGGACCGGGGAGCTGTTTTTT. This translates into CASRDTSGGTGELFF.

V usage is TRBV7-8 and J usage is TRBJ2-5; 7 positions agree with TRBD2. With V trimmed by 2 bases and J by 4 bases, 4 bases remained unmatched. The CDR3 covers 14 residues. Germline V gives CDR1 SGHVS, CDR2 FQNEAQ. CDR3: CASSLTGGGETQYF. The CDR3 DNA sequence: TGTGCCAGCAGCTTAACGGGGGGAGGAGAGACCCAGTACTTC.

As concerns this clone: One end of the junction does not line up with germline, which may come from a read error. The chain recombines TRBV5-1 with TRBJ2-7; 7 nucleotides line up with TRBD1. In germline, CDR1 is SGHRS, CDR2 YFSETQ. The CDR3 runs to 11 residues. CDR3 nucleotides: TGCGCCAGCAGCTTATATCGACAGGGACCCTTC. This sequence encodes CASSLYRQGPF.

A single count supports this clone. The V gene is TRBV11-3, the J gene TRBJ2-3; maybe TRBD2 (5 bases). Trimming took off 4 bases at V and 2 bases at J, with 13 bases between the two ends. The germline V gene has CDR1 SGHNT and CDR2 YENEEA. The length of the CDR3 is 15 residues. Here the CDR3 DNA reads TGTGCCAGCAGCTCGGACTTACCGCCCACAGATACGCAGTATTTT. Translated: CASSSDLPPTDTQYF.

The J gene is TRBJ1-5, the V gene TRBV30, with 10 positions matching TRBD1. Germline V CDR1 and CDR2: GTSNPN, SVGIG (reference sequence). The ends lost 2 bases at V and 2 bases at J; junction bases unmatched: 6. This CDR3 contains 16 residues. CDR3 amino acids: CAWSRRTGGRNQPQHF. The DNA of the CDR3 is TGTGCCTGGAGTAGGAGGACAGGGGGTCGCAATCAGCCCCAGCATTTT.

This chain connects TRBV7-2 to TRBJ2-3; 8 bases fit TRBD2. The CDR3 has 18 amino acids. Germline V gene sequence: CDR1 SGHTA, CDR2 FQGNSA. V lost 1 base to trimming and J lost 6 bases; unmatched junction nucleotides: 15. The CDR3 nucleotides are TGTGCCAGCAGCTTAGTTTCGGGGGGGCTTTTTAGCTTGGATACGCAGTATTTT. This encodes CASSLVSGGLFSLDTQYF. Variable domain in full (rest from reference TRBV7-2 and TRBJ2-3): GAGVSQSPSNKVTEKGKDVELRCDPISGHTALYWYRQSLGQGLEFLIYFQGNSAPDKSGLPSDRFSAERTGGSVSTLTIQRTQQEDSAVYLCASSLVSGGLFSLDTQYFGPGTRLTVL.

This chain connects TRBV5-1 to TRBJ1-3, with D possibly being TRBD1 (6 bases). Per the germline V gene, CDR1 is SGHRS and CDR2 is YFSETQ. The CDR3 loop spans 16 amino acids. V dropped 4 bases and J dropped 0 bases, with 14 bases sitting between them. The CDR3 reads CASSGGQTHSGNTIYF. The CDR3 nucleotides read TGCGCCAGCAGCGGTGGACAGACCCACTCTGGAAACACCATATATTTT.

This clone has only a few counts. The rearrangement links TRBV11-1 to TRBJ1-5; the D is unclear. The germline V gene has CDR1 SGHAT and CDR2 FQDESV (reference sequence). Trimming pared 1 base from V and 3 bases from J, leaving 4 bases between. There are 13 residues in the CDR3. CDR3 nucleotides: TGTGCCAGCAGCTTAGGCAACAATCAGCCCCAGCATTTT. As protein: CASSLGNNQPQHF.

The rearrangement links TRBV27 to TRBJ2-2, with a possible D match to TRBD1 (5 bases). CDR1 and CDR2 (germline): MNHEY, SMNVEV (reference sequence). The CDR3 runs to 14 residues. Trimming shortened V by 1 base and J by 5 bases, and 8 bases separated the two germline ends. The CDR3 DNA sequence: TGTGCCAGCAGTTTATTTCGGACAACCGGGGAGCTGTTTTTT. It yields the protein CASSLFRTTGELFF.

V and J are TRBV3-1 (or the pseudogene TRBV3-2) and TRBJ1-6; a weak D match, TRBD1 (5 bases). The germline V and J ends were trimmed by 3 bases and 7 bases, with 10 bases remaining between them. Germline CDR1 reads LGHDT; CDR2 reads YNNKEL (reference sequence). The CDR3 length is 14 residues. CDR3 protein: CASSHRERNSPLHF. As DNA, the CDR3 is TGTGCCAGCAGCCACAGGGAAAGGAATTCACCCCTCCACTTT.

V gene TRBV12-3 or TRBV12-4 combines with J gene TRBJ1-6; no reliable D call. This CDR3 is built from 12 residues. V was pared by 6 bases and J by 14 bases, with 14 bases between. CDR3 DNA: TGTGCCAGCAGAACTCTCCGTGGATCCCTCCACTTT. Amino acid sequence: CASRTLRGSLHF.